Listed below are T cell receptor beta chains from one sample, sequenced in a study of post-analysis software for immune sequencing data. TCRdb passed the PCR reads through MiXCR, listing each CDR3 protein once. The repertoire holds roughly 410,000 distinct CDR3 sequences, with approximately 38% as singletons. The sequencing sample was made of blood. The source of these receptors is a girl between 10 and 17 years old with multiple sclerosis. The conserved cysteine and the conserved F or W are not part of the CDR3 here.

TRBV11-2 | ASSIGTSGSTETQY
TRBV7-2 | ASSSRLSGGSKQY
TRBV5-1 | ASSLHRDNEQF
TRBV5-1 | ASSLYVGQGSEKLF
TRBV7-9 | ASKKGVAEKLF
TRBV5-1 | ASRPSGGGKETQY
TRBV24-1 | ATSDLQGFNEQF
TRBV7-8 | ASSLEAGEEY
TRBV7-2 | ASSLEGRGAEETQY
TRBV20-1 | SAPQGAWDSYEQY